This TCR beta chain was obtained from a study of T cells in narcolepsy listed by TCRdb under 2018. In terms of the full investigation: Patients with narcolepsy type 1 or type 2 (NT1, NT2) were enrolled in the study together with healthy control donors. To look for autoreactive T cells in narcolepsy patients that target self-antigens of hypocretin neurons (hypocretin, TRIB2), the study used TCR Vbeta sequencing to follow clonotypes in blood and CSF. General study outcomes and caveats: Patients and controls had comparable numbers of sequenced blood memory CD4+ clonotypes, averaging about 37,000 and 33,000, respectively. No sequences matching autoreactive T cell clones were present in some of the blood memory CD4+ repertoires from patients and controls. Plots that compared CSF and blood CD4+ T cell clonotypes from the same patient highlighted HCRT-specific and TRIB2-specific autoreactive clonotypes. According to the report, autoreactive clonotypes were detected serially in the blood of the same patients and of different patients, but not in healthy controls.

For TCR Vbeta sequencing, memory CD4+ T cells were sorted ex vivo from the peripheral blood of narcolepsy patients and healthy controls. On this clone itself: No cognate antigen has been identified for it. Per-nucleotide qualities are absent, and no much larger clonotype sits a single base away.

V and J lose 3 bases and 4 bases, and a span of 12 bases separates them. In the germline V gene, CDR1 corresponds to SGHVS and CDR2 to FNYEAQ. The CDR3 covers 14 residues, taking in both the cysteine and the phenylalanine. Only CDR3 DNA is held: 42 bases, read in frame from base 1. The library came from the immunoSEQ multiplex PCR assay. The table comes from immuneACCESS by way of TCRdb, which keeps in-frame sequences with V and J called. Part of the clones is missing from these tables; in studies checked, under half for an unresolved V gene and the rest for unknown reasons. A total of 20,000 to 25,000 clones appear in this sample, 75% to 90% of them only once. Jointly, the top ten make up less than 1.5% of the sample.

The chain is assembled from TRBV7-6 and TRBJ1-1; no D segment can be confidently identified. This TCR came from a human donor with narcolepsy. The material sequenced was CD45RA- memory CD4+ T cells from PBMCs. The sample's cell subset or site label, decoded: memory T cells sorted ex vivo from peripheral blood. CDR3 loop: CASSFLRGSTEAFF. The sequenced DNA: TGTGCCAGCAGCTTCCTCCGGGGTTCCACTGAAGCTTTCTTT.